This passage covers 8 T cell receptor beta chains from one sample sequenced in a study of cytomegalovirus exposure and HLA in healthy donors. 60 Vbeta and 13 Jbeta primers were used in PCR. Libraries were prepared by immunoSEQ multiplex PCR; TCRdb keeps only in-frame clonotypes and omits some of them. Of a few hundred thousand clones listed, 77% are singletons. The sequencing sample was made of PBMCs. The receptors derive from a woman between 55 and 75 years old in good health and CMV-seropositive.

The chain links TRBV29-1 to TRBJ1-4, with D hard to call. V was cut by 5 bases and J by 5 bases, with 15 bases left in between. CDR3 length: 14 amino acids. The germline CDR1 and CDR2 sequences are SQVTM and ANQGSEA. The CDR3 DNA reads TGCAGCGTTTCCGACCCGGCGGAAAATGAAAAACTGTTTTTT. It specifies CSVSDPAENEKLFF.

This clone was seen only once. V and J are TRBV5-1 and TRBJ2-2; 8 nucleotides match TRBD2. Looked up from germline, CDR1 is SGHRS and CDR2 is YFSETQ. The CDR3 loop spans 19 amino acids. V shed 4 bases and J 2 bases; nucleotides not matched to a gene: 16. The CDR3 DNA follows: TGCGCCAGCAGCACTGACCCCGGGATAGCGGGGATCAACACCGGGGAGCTGTTTTTT. Its protein is CASSTDPGIAGINTGELFF. Using reference TRBV5-1 and TRBJ2-2 for the parts outside the CDR3, the full variable domain is KAGVTQTPRYLIKTRGQQVTLSCSPISGHRSVSWYQQTPGQGLQFLFEYFSETQRNKGNFPGRFSGRQFSNSRSEMNVSTLELGDSALYLCASSTDPGIAGINTGELFFGEGSRLTVL.

The chain combines TRBV2 with TRBJ2-2, with 7 bases lining up with TRBD1. This CDR3 comprises 14 residues. Trimming removed 6 bases from V and 6 bases from J; junction bases left unmatched: 7. CDR1 is SNHLY and CDR2 is FYNNEI in the germline V gene. The CDR3: CASSEDRLAGELFF. CDR3 bases: TGTGCCAGCAGCGAGGACAGGTTGGCCGGGGAGCTGTTTTTT. The variable domain in full, with the rest retrieved from reference TRBV2 and TRBJ2-2, is EPEVTQTPSHQVTQMGQEVILRCVPISNHLYFYWYRQILGQKVEFLVSFYNNEISEKSEIFDDQFSVERPDGSNFTLKIRSTKLEDSAMYFCASSEDRLAGELFFGEGSRLTVL.

This clone turned up a few times. CDR3 in amino acids: CASSQDRRGGTEAFF. The CDR3, as DNA: TGCGCCAGCAGCCAAGATAGGAGGGGGGGGACTGAAGCTTTCTTT. The chain combines TRBV4-3 with TRBJ1-1; tentatively, D is TRBD1 (6 bases). Trimming took 0 bases from V and 5 from J, leaving 13 bases between them. This CDR3 contains 15 residues. Germline V gene sequence: CDR1 LGHNA, CDR2 YSLEER.

J is TRBJ1-2 and V is TRBV7-9; no clear D. Trimming stripped 4 bases from V and 0 bases from J, with 9 bases between. Germline V gives CDR1 SEHNR, CDR2 FQNEAQ (reference sequence). This CDR3 is built from 14 residues. The CDR3 DNA reads as TGTGCCAGCAGCTGGTCCCAGGCTAACTATGGCTACACCTTC. The encoded protein is CASSWSQANYGYTF.

In nucleotides, the CDR3 is TGTGCCAGTAGTATAGCCCCGGTTAGCAATCAGCCCCAGCATTTT. Amino acids: CASSIAPVSNQPQHF. The chain links TRBV19 to TRBJ1-5; D ambiguous. This CDR3 has 15 amino acids. CDR1 is LNHDA, CDR2 SQIVND, per germline (reference sequence). Trimming stripped 1 base from V and 0 bases from J, with 7 bases between.

The CDR3 DNA sequence: TGTGCCAGCAGTGAAGCGCTACGGTGGCAGTACTTC. Its protein is CASSEALRWQYF. This chain joins TRBV6-1 and TRBJ2-7, with unresolved D. Trimming shortened V by 0 bases and J by 9 bases, and 9 bases separated the two germline ends. In germline, CDR1 is MNHNS, CDR2 SASEGT. The CDR3 is 12 amino acids.

The rearrangement joins TRBV19 to TRBJ1-3; D unclear. The CDR3 runs to 16 residues. Trimming removed 1 base from V and 2 bases from J, with 12 bases in between. Germline CDR1 LNHDA, CDR2 SQIVND (reference sequence). The CDR3 region is CASSIGRLRTGNTIYF. The CDR3, as DNA: TGTGCCAGTAGTATAGGGCGGTTAAGGACTGGAAACACCATATATTTT. Full variable domain (missing parts from reference TRBV19 and TRBJ1-3): DGGITQSPKYLFRKEGQNVTLSCEQNLNHDAMYWYRQDPGQGLRLIYYSQIVNDFQKGDIAEGYSVSREKKESFPLTVTSAQKNPTAFYLCASSIGRLRTGNTIYFGEGSWLTVV.